This T cell receptor beta chain was sequenced for a study of cytomegalovirus exposure and HLA in healthy donors. Background on the study: Earlier, 180 million or so T cells were analyzed, and 90 million to 120 million unique TCR beta sequences were found among them. In terms of ancestry, the Caucasian-associated cluster contained roughly 81% of the roughly 400 genotyped donors. Study-level points and caveats: Serostatus for CMV was the only available immune exposure information. Most TCR sequences were uncommon, yet certain public TCRs appeared in many donors.

The germline gives CDR1 SQVTM, CDR2 ANQGSEA. V gave up 7 bases and J gave up 5 bases; unmatched junction bases: 8. The CDR3 covers 12 residues. Concerning this clone: Its target is not known.

Amplification used 60 Vbeta primers and 13 Jbeta primers. Repertoires were generated with immunoSEQ multiplex PCR, while TCRdb's copy carries only in-frame clones and drops some. The sample lists around 150,000 clones, under 90% occurring once. The TCR sequence derives from a boy aged 2-15 years in good health and CMV-seronegative. The chain combines TRBV29-1 with TRBJ2-7, with 7 bases that match TRBD1. Sequenced input: PBMCs. The CDR3 DNA follows: TGCAGCGCCTATGACAGGGCCAACGAGCAGTACTTC. It translates to CSAYDRANEQYF.